A single sample is the source of the 26 T cell receptor beta chains below, sequenced in a study of OX40 agonist ivuxolimab in advanced cancers. The data were produced by immunoSEQ multiplex PCR, yet TCRdb's version contains in-frame clones alone and is incomplete. The table includes just under 100,000 clones, approximately 94% detected once. Sequenced material: CD4+ or CD8+ T cells sorted from blood, taken in a trial of the OX40 agonist ivuxolimab. These TCRs come from an adult with an advanced solid tumor such as melanoma, head and neck, liver or kidney cancer.

The chain links TRBV6-5 to TRBJ2-6; D gene unclear. The CDR3 extends over 14 amino acids. The germline V and J ends were trimmed by 10 bases and 0 bases, with 10 bases remaining between them. CDR1 MNHEY and CDR2 SVGAGI come from the germline V gene. CDR3 protein: CATTDTSGANVLTF. The CDR3 DNA follows: TGTGCCACCACAGACACCTCTGGGGCCAACGTCCTGACTTTC.

This clone was found a few times. The chain carries TRBV11-3 and TRBJ1-1; D is unresolved. Trimming removed 4 bases from V and 4 bases from J, with 7 bases in between. Germline V gene sequence: CDR1 SGHNT, CDR2 YENEEA. This CDR3 has 12 amino acids. Here the CDR3 DNA reads TGTGCCAGCAGCTCCTTCGGCACTGAAGCTTTCTTT. Its protein product is CASSSFGTEAFF.

Worth noting for this clone: The junction shows a germline mismatch at one end, possibly a read error. This chain joins TRBV6-1 and TRBJ1-3; D is perhaps TRBD1 (5 bases). CDR1 and CDR2 (germline): MNHNS, SASEGT. The CDR3 consists of 12 residues. CDR3 coding DNA: TGTGCCAGCAAGGGGCCTGGGAACACCATATATTTT. Its protein product is CASKGPGNTIYF.

This clone has only a few counts. The chain combines TRBV11-2 with TRBJ1-6; D is unclear. V was trimmed by 7 bases and J by 9 bases, leaving 7 bases between them. The CDR3 is 11 amino acids. Looked up from germline, CDR1 is SGHAT and CDR2 is FQNNGV. The CDR3, as DNA: TGTGCCAGCACCGGGAGTTCACCCCTCCACTTT. Its protein product is CASTGSSPLHF.

Here the CDR3 DNA reads TGTGCCAGCTCACCCGGGACAGCTAATGAAAAACTGTTTTTT. It is translated as CASSPGTANEKLFF. The rearrangement joins TRBV18 to TRBJ1-4; 7 bases agree with TRBD1. Trimming at V came to 3 bases and at J to 3 bases, leaving 1 base not matched to a gene. Germline V gene sequence: CDR1 KGHSH, CDR2 LQKENI. CDR3 length: 14 amino acids.

The V gene is TRBV4-1, the J gene TRBJ2-6; D may be TRBD1 (6 bases). Germline V gene lookup returns CDR1 MGHRA and CDR2 YSYEKL. V lost 5 bases to trimming and J lost 0 bases, with 17 bases between them. CDR3 size: 18 residues. In DNA form, the CDR3 reads TGCGCCAGCAGCAGCACAGGGATCGCCTTCTCTGGGGCCAACGTCCTGACTTTC. Its protein is CASSSTGIAFSGANVLTF.

The V and J genes are TRBV10-2 and TRBJ1-1; 9 bases agree with TRBD1. The junction had 23 bases not matched to a gene; V was cut back by 6 bases and J by 0 bases. CDR1 is WSHSY and CDR2 is SAAADI in the germline V gene. The CDR3 is made up of 21 amino acids. This CDR3 is CASSFFKITRDRVPMNTEAFF. The CDR3 DNA reads TGCGCCAGCAGCTTCTTCAAGATTACCCGGGACAGGGTACCTATGAACACTGAAGCTTTCTTT.

The rearrangement uses TRBV27 and TRBJ1-1, with D unclear. Germline values: CDR1 MNHEY, CDR2 SMNVEV (reference sequence). V lost 3 bases to trimming and J lost 5 bases, with 16 bases between them. The CDR3 runs 15 residues. CDR3 bases: TGTGCCAGCAGTTTCGTTCCTCGGCGAAAGACTGAAGCTTTCTTT. It specifies CASSFVPRRKTEAFF.

The V gene is TRBV28, the J gene TRBJ1-3; perhaps TRBD1 as D (6 bases). The V gene's germline CDR1 is MDHEN and CDR2 SYDVKM. This CDR3 comprises 15 residues. The V end lost 8 bases, the J end lost 0 bases, and 14 bases lay between the germline ends. The CDR3 region has the DNA TGTGCCAGCGATGACTCAGGGGTCTCTGGAAACACCATATATTTT. Translation: CASDDSGVSGNTIYF. The full variable domain, rest sourced from reference TRBV28 and TRBJ1-3, is DVKVTQSSRYLVKRTGEKVFLECVQDMDHENMFWYRQDPGLGLRLIYFSYDVKMKEKGDIPEGYSVSREKKERFSLILESASTNQTSMYLCASDDSGVSGNTIYFGEGSWLTVV.

The chain employs TRBV7-2 and TRBJ1-5; the D gene is possibly TRBD1 (5 bases). The CDR3 covers 16 residues. Per germline, CDR1 SGHTA and CDR2 FQGNSA. With 1 base removed from V and 2 bases from J, the gap between germline ends came to 12 bases. CDR3 loop: CASSLDAGLRNQPQHF. The CDR3 nucleotides are TGTGCCAGCAGCTTAGACGCGGGGCTTCGCAATCAGCCCCAGCATTTT.

Remarks on this clone: The DNA is omitted, as the CDR3 cannot be located on it reliably, and the CDR3 follows TCRdb's listing. This chain joins TRBV28 and TRBJ1-2; no check of the table's D call, TRBD1, against the DNA was made. The CDR3 sequence runs 15 residues, both termini included. The germline gives CDR1 MDHEN, CDR2 SYDVKM. CDR3 amino acids: CASSSSGAGGYGYTF.

The chain has TRBV30 and TRBJ1-1; weak D call: TRBD1 (5 bases). CDR3 length: 12 amino acids. V was cut by 8 bases and J by 1 base, with 11 bases left in between. The germline V gene encodes CDR1 GTSNPN and CDR2 SVGIG (reference sequence). The CDR3 region has the DNA TGTGCCGGACGGAGGGGGAACACTGAAGCTTTCTTT. Translating it yields CAGRRGNTEAFF.

This chain uses TRBV5-1 with TRBJ1-5; 10 bases fit TRBD1. This CDR3 has 15 amino acids. With V trimmed by 2 bases and J by 10 bases, 9 bases remained unmatched. Germline loops: CDR1 SGHRS, CDR2 YFSETQ. DNA for the CDR3: TGCGCCAGCAGCTTAACCGGGACAGGGGACGGCCCCCAGCATTTT. Its translation: CASSLTGTGDGPQHF.

The rearrangement uses TRBV7-7 and TRBJ2-7; 9 nucleotides line up with TRBD1. The CDR3 is 13 residues long. The V segment lost 5 bases and the J segment 6 bases; nucleotides outside the gene matches: 5. CDR1 and CDR2 from the germline V gene are SSHAT and FNYEAQ (reference sequence). The CDR3 spells CASSPDRGSEQYF. The CDR3 DNA sequence: TGTGCCAGCAGCCCGGACAGGGGTAGCGAGCAGTACTTC. The full variable domain, with the rest looked up from reference TRBV7-7 and TRBJ2-7, is GAGVSQSPRYKVTKRGQDVTLRCDPISSHATLYWYQQALGQGPEFLTYFNYEAQPDKSGLPSDRFSAERPEGSISTLTIQRTEQRDSAMYRCASSPDRGSEQYFGPGTRLTVT.

The chain links TRBV9 to TRBJ1-4; D not certain. The V gene lost 0 bases and the J gene lost 2 bases, with 5 bases spanning the gap. The CDR3 covers 14 residues. Germline V CDR1 and CDR2: SGDLS, YYNGEE. The CDR3 region is CASSVGYTNEKLFF. The CDR3 region has the DNA TGTGCCAGCAGCGTAGGGTATACTAATGAAAAACTGTTTTTT.

V usage is TRBV27 and J usage is TRBJ2-6, with 10 bases aligning to TRBD1. CDR3 size: 17 residues. CDR1 and CDR2 (germline): MNHEY, SMNVEV (reference sequence). V lost 6 bases, J lost 4 bases, and 9 bases stayed unmatched. The CDR3 nucleotides read TGTGCCAGCAGGGACGCGACAGGGGGCGCCGGGGCCAACGTCCTGACTTTC. Translated, it gives CASRDATGGAGANVLTF.

The rearrangement joins TRBV2 to TRBJ2-7; 7 positions match TRBD1. The germline V gene encodes CDR1 SNHLY and CDR2 FYNNEI. The trim removed 8 bases at V and 2 bases at J, leaving 6 bases unmatched. The CDR3 is 13 residues long. In nucleotides, the CDR3 is TGTGCCAGCCTCGGGCAGGGGGCCTACGAGCAGTACTTC. Amino acid sequence: CASLGQGAYEQYF.

This clone was recorded only once. The chain links TRBV5-1 to TRBJ2-1; D not certain. Per germline, CDR1 SGHRS and CDR2 YFSETQ. The CDR3 contains 15 residues. V lost 4 bases and J 3 bases, leaving 14 bases between the germline ends. This chain's CDR3 is CASSPGSPNYNEQFF. CDR3 sequence (DNA): TGCGCCAGCAGCCCGGGCAGCCCAAACTACAATGAGCAGTTCTTC. Using reference TRBV5-1 and TRBJ2-1 for the parts outside the CDR3, the full variable domain is KAGVTQTPRYLIKTRGQQVTLSCSPISGHRSVSWYQQTPGQGLQFLFEYFSETQRNKGNFPGRFSGRQFSNSRSEMNVSTLELGDSALYLCASSPGSPNYNEQFFGPGTRLTVL.

CDR3 in DNA: TGTGCCACCAGCAGAGATGCGAGAGCCGAGCAGTACTTC. Translating gives CATSRDARAEQYF. V usage is TRBV15 and J usage is TRBJ2-7; no firm D call. Trimming left V 0 bases short and J 6 bases short, with 9 bases between. This CDR3 has 13 residues. Germline loops: CDR1 LNHNV, CDR2 YYDKDF (reference sequence).

The V and J genes are TRBV6-5 and TRBJ1-5, with 10 bases fitting TRBD1. Losses at the gene ends were 10 bases for V and 5 bases for J; bases not matched to a gene: 8. This CDR3 is built from 14 residues. The germline gives CDR1 MNHEY, CDR2 SVGAGI. The CDR3 DNA follows: TGTGCCACCTCGGGACAGGGGAGTTATCAGCCCCAGCATTTT. Its protein is CATSGQGSYQPQHF.

The V and J genes are TRBV4-2 and TRBJ2-7; 7 bases match TRBD2. Per the germline V gene, CDR1 is LGHNA and CDR2 is YNFKEQ. The CDR3 is 17 residues long. With V trimmed by 0 bases and J by 4 bases, 12 bases remained unmatched. The CDR3 DNA follows: TGTGCCAGCAGCCAAGATAGCCAGACTAGCCTGGTGTACGAGCAGTACTTC. It yields the protein CASSQDSQTSLVYEQYF.

J is TRBJ2-7 and V is TRBV5-4, with a possible D match to TRBD1 (6 bases). CDR3 length: 14 amino acids. The V gene lost 0 bases and the J gene lost 3 bases, with 10 bases spanning the gap. Per the germline V gene, CDR1 is SGHNT and CDR2 is YYREEE (reference sequence). CDR3 protein: CASSLGGQYYEQYF. CDR3 DNA: TGTGCCAGCAGCTTGGGTGGACAGTACTACGAGCAGTACTTC.

The rearrangement links TRBV4-3 to TRBJ2-5; 7 nucleotides line up with TRBD1. The germline CDR1 and CDR2 sequences are LGHNA and YSLEER. The CDR3 totals 15 residues. J lost 5 bases, V lost 0 bases, and 6 bases had no gene match. The DNA for the CDR3 is TGCGCCAGCAGCCAAGAGGTGACAGGGAAGGAGACCCAGTACTTC. Translated: CASSQEVTGKETQYF.

Details on this clone: This same CDR3 is encoded by further DNA sequences in the sample. The V call is TRBV4-2, the J call TRBJ1-4, with D perhaps matching TRBD1 (6 bases). The CDR3 loop spans 18 amino acids. Trimming took off 1 base at V and 4 bases at J, with 19 bases between the two ends. In germline, CDR1 is LGHNA, CDR2 YNFKEQ. CDR3 in DNA: TGTGCCAGCAGCCAAGGTACAGGGATTGAGGCTGGTAATGAAAAACTGTTTTTT. It translates to CASSQGTGIEAGNEKLFF.

This chain connects TRBV14 to TRBJ1-2, with D possibly matching TRBD1 (5 bases). Germline CDR1 reads SGHDN; CDR2 reads FVKESK. The CDR3 runs to 14 residues. The ends were cut back, 2 bases at V and 6 bases at J, with 13 bases in the middle. CDR3 in amino acids: CASSQNFRDDGYTF. CDR3 DNA sequence: TGTGCCAGCAGCCAAAACTTCCGGGACGATGGCTACACCTTC.

The chain links TRBV4-1 to TRBJ2-5; 9 nucleotides agree with TRBD2. Germline CDR1 and CDR2: MGHRA and YSYEKL. The CDR3 spans 16 residues. J gave up 1 base and V 1 base, and 4 bases lay outside the gene matches. The DNA for the CDR3 is TGCGCCAGCAGCCAAGCTAAAGCGGGAGGCCAAGAGACCCAGTACTTC. Protein sequence: CASSQAKAGGQETQYF.